The clone carrying this T cell receptor beta chain was found a few times. Its matching antigen is unknown. The data were obtained in a study of blood T cells in healthy people across ages. Study-wide results and caveats: Nothing was known about donor CMV status, and this possibly confounded expanded clonotype changes.

Healthy Caucasian individuals from Russia aged about 6 to 90 served as donors. PBMCs, at least 6.5 million per sample, were isolated. A second PCR, run for 7 to 11 cycles, used a sample-barcoded 5' primer plus a J-beta primer mix. All samples gave at least 2.5 million CDR3-containing paired-end reads. TCRdb ran MiXCR on the 5' RACE reads and lists one entry per CDR3 protein. The table records some 1.7 million distinct CDR3 sequences, 28% of them present only once. The CDR3 is made up of 17 amino acids. The V gene's germline CDR1 is SGHTA and CDR2 FQGNSA. This clonotype originated in a young woman in good health. Sequenced material: blood. This chain links TRBV7-2 with TRBJ2-7; 8 bases match TRBD1. Here the CDR3 reads CAISLRTGRWSYYEQYF. CDR3 nucleotide sequence: TGTGCTATCAGCTTGAGGACAGGGCGGTGGTCTTACTACGAGCAGTACTTC. The full variable domain, with the rest looked up from reference TRBV7-2 and TRBJ2-7, is GAGVSQSPSNKVTEKGKDVELRCDPISGHTALYWYRQSLGQGLEFLIYFQGNSAPDKSGLPSDRFSAERTGGSVSTLTIQRTQQEDSAVYLCAISLRTGRWSYYEQYFGPGTRLTVT.